These T cell receptor beta chains were read from a single sample in a study of cytomegalovirus exposure and HLA in healthy donors. TCRdb's table, derived via immunoSEQ multiplex PCR, lists solely in-frame clones and lacks some. The data hold around 180,000 clones, with almost 85% observed a single time. Sequenced input: PBMCs. These TCRs come from a boy between 5 and 17 years old in good health and CMV-seronegative. The conserved cysteine and the conserved F or W are not part of the CDR3 here. Each record gives: V gene, clone size, CDR3 protein. Not all rows give a size; the values are once, few, many and, for expanded clones, a class.

>TRBV19|.
ASSMDGGLLDGYT
>TRBV30|few
AWIRDRATEAF
>TRBV27|once
ASGLQSQYGYT
>TRBV5-1|.
ASSTGTAPRLEQY
>TRBV19|once
ASSIDPAEPYNEQF
>TRBV27|.
ASRYPGNTEAF
>TRBV28|.
ASRPGTGGAGGRAREQY
>TRBV7-9|.
SSSLGTSGSIPYEQY
>TRBV18|.
ASSPGAPTEAF
>TRBV6-6|.
ASSYPGQDSPLH
>TRBV11-1|.
ASSGQGVNEQF
>TRBV6-1|few
ASSLQGTDTQY
>TRBV9|.
ASSKGQNTGELF
>TRBV9|.
ASSDTGFSGNTIY
>TRBV6-1|.
ASSEWTGMNTEAF
>TRBV6-5|.
ASSYSELTGFYEQY
>TRBV19|.
ASIGGTFNQPQH
>TRBV13|.
ASSPGQGFFNTYEQY
>TRBV7-9|.
SSRQTREPSGNTIY
>TRBV9|once
ASSSQGASDTQY
>TRBV2|.
ASSVWVRNKGNEQY
>TRBV27|.
ASSLLPPDRLNTGELF
>TRBV7-9|.
ASSHLASGYT
>TRBV5-4|.
ASSLQGPEQY
>TRBV10-1|.
ASSETGHGYT
>TRBV30|once
AWIHEGQGGEQY
>TRBV7-3|.
ASSLLAANTGELF
>TRBV9|few
ASSPEASGNTIY
>TRBV9|.
ASSVQGGRAYNEQF
>TRBV19|.
ASSFGPNTEAF
>TRBV27|.
ASSLSTGIGQY
>TRBV4-1|few
ASSQAPSEKLF
>TRBV4-2|.
ASSQGVGGKRHNEQF
>TRBV7-6|.
ASSLSQGNQPQH
>TRBV19|.
ASSIEETRGANVLT
>TRBV6-6|once
ASSSRTVKNSPLH
>TRBV6-1|.
ASSVFGGQGPEQY
>TRBV7-9|.
ASSYGLRDSYEQY
>TRBV7-2|.
ASSFSGGVTYEQY
>TRBV4-1|.
ASSPADRGNQPQH
>TRBV2|.
ASSEREGSKNIQY
>TRBV28|.
ASSQSQGQGGQPQH
>TRBV11-2|.
ASSLGLRRRAVEKLF
>TRBV18|.
ASSPIHTGNTEAF
>TRBV5-8|.
ASSLSLYNSPLH
>TRBV2|.
ASRLENTEAF
>TRBV21-1|.
ASSKATQNYGYT
>TRBV11-3|few
ASSLTSGGLGELF